This TCR beta chain appears in the sequencing data of a study of cytomegalovirus exposure and HLA in healthy donors. General study points: Researchers reported in a later analysis that common viral pathogens appeared linked to several top clusters. A later analysis associated 16,000 or so TCR beta sequences with HLA alleles at a 0.05 false discovery rate. Analysis was performed later, and it showed HLA-associated TCR beta chains to be more clonally expanded than equally common others. What a later analysis reportedly showed was that an Asian-associated ancestry cluster had fewer N-insertions than the roughly 700-donor mean.

About this clone itself: Its target is not known.

Use of 60 Vbeta and 13 Jbeta primers characterized the PCR. The protocol was immunoSEQ multiplex PCR, while the TCRdb copy is restricted to in-frame clones and leaves out a portion. Among about 170,000 clones listed, 72% were seen once. From germline, CDR1 is SGHVS and CDR2 FNYEAQ. Unmatched junction bases numbered 6, after V lost 5 bases and J lost 4 bases. This CDR3 spans 15 amino acids. This clonotype originated in a human donor in good health. The V call is TRBV7-6, the J call TRBJ2-2, with 8 bases that match TRBD1. The sample consisted of PBMCs. The CDR3 loop is CASSVGQGGTGELFF. The CDR3, as DNA: TGTGCCAGCAGCGTTGGACAGGGAGGCACCGGGGAGCTGTTTTTT. The variable domain in full, with the rest retrieved from reference TRBV7-6 and TRBJ2-2, is GAGVSQSPRYKVTKRGQDVALRCDPISGHVSLYWYRQALGQGPEFLTYFNYEAQQDKSGLPNDRFSAERPEGSISTLTIQRTEQRDSAMYRCASSVGQGGTGELFFGEGSRLTVL.